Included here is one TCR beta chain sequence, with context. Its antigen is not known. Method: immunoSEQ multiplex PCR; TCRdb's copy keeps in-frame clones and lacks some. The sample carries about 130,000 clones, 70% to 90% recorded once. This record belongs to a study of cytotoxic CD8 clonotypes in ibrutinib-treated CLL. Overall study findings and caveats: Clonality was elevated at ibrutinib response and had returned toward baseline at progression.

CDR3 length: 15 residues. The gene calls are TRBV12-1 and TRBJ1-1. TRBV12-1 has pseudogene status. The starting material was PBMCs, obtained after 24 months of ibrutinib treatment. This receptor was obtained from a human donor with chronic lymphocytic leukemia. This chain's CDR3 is CASSFVRRPNTEAFF. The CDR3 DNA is TGTGCCAGCAGCTTTGTGCGCAGACCGAACACTGAAGCTTTCTTT.